These T cell receptor beta chains were read from a single sample in a study of blood T cell repertoires in COVID-19. The repertoire was sequenced with immunoSEQ multiplex PCR; TCRdb's copy has only in-frame clones and lacks some. This table holds fewer than 400,000 clones, 85% to 90% found once. Sequencing was carried out using PBMCs or T cells enriched from blood (not recorded which). Receptor source: a woman aged 25-40 years who had recovered from COVID-19. The CDR3 runs from the conserved cysteine through the conserved F or W. Fields, in order: J gene, V gene, D gene, CDR3 protein. The D gene is left open where the match is weak.

>TRBJ2-1|TRBV7-2|TRBD2
CASSSNLAGGYNEQFF
>TRBJ2-7|TRBV6-5|.
CASSYSPTSYEQYF
>TRBJ1-5|TRBV19|TRBD1
CASRKDREPNQPQHF
>TRBJ1-1|TRBV6-5|.
CASTGNTEAFF
>TRBJ2-7|TRBV19|TRBD2
CASRSGGGSGYEQYF
>TRBJ2-7|TRBV29-1|TRBD2
CSARSGGPYEQYF
>TRBJ1-2|TRBV12-3/TRBV12-4|.
CASSLGRGYGYTF
>TRBJ1-3|TRBV5-4|TRBD1
CASSLGDRVPSGNTIYF
>TRBJ2-7|TRBV7-2|.
CASSPQGGVFYEQYF
>TRBJ1-1|TRBV7-9|TRBD1
CASSPTGANALNTEAFF
>TRBJ2-2|TRBV19|TRBD1
CASSIRTGGRTGELFF
>TRBJ2-3|TRBV5-1|TRBD2
CASSPGTSGADTQYF
>TRBJ2-2|TRBV7-3|TRBD2
CASSLYGTSDTGELFF
>TRBJ1-3|TRBV18|TRBD1
CASSPTGQDGNTIYF
>TRBJ1-1|TRBV19|TRBD1
CASSIRRDSPEAFF
>TRBJ1-1|TRBV28|TRBD1
CASSSRIRPGTANTEAFF
>TRBJ2-4|TRBV28|TRBD2
CASSPSGGGKNIQYF
>TRBJ1-1|TRBV11-2|TRBD1
CASSLGDSEAFF
>TRBJ2-3|TRBV15|.
CATSRGLAGPPTQYF
>TRBJ2-7|TRBV19|.
CASSMERVGEQYF
>TRBJ1-4|TRBV13|.
CATSASRGSKLFF
>TRBJ2-1|TRBV19|.
CASSGANEQFF
>TRBJ2-7|TRBV11-1|.
CASSPFGGGSYEQYF
>TRBJ2-1|TRBV11-3|TRBD2
CASSSGLAGGRLYNEQFF
>TRBJ1-6|TRBV28|TRBD1
CASSRTGVGYSPLHF
>TRBJ2-7|TRBV18|.
CASSQLGGRTYEQYF
>TRBJ2-7|TRBV18|.
CASSPLSGNANDEQYF
>TRBJ1-1|TRBV27|TRBD1
CASSFRTGGLDYTEAFF
>TRBJ2-1|TRBV5-4|.
CASSLRGHNPYNEQFF
>TRBJ2-7|TRBV6-5|TRBD1
CASSSKPGQGAYF
>TRBJ2-1|TRBV20-1|TRBD2
CSASHGTNSYNEQFF
>TRBJ1-1|TRBV25-1|.
CASSDWGLLAFF
>TRBJ1-4|TRBV28|TRBD1
CASGRDRGLGGEKLFF
>TRBJ2-7|TRBV2|.
CASSVLYEQYF
>TRBJ1-1|TRBV5-1|TRBD1
CASSLEGQGRWEEAFF
>TRBJ2-1|TRBV9|.
CASSSRGVTYNEQFF
>TRBJ1-3|TRBV5-4|.
CASSLPKPQGNTIYF
>TRBJ1-5|TRBV24-1|TRBD1
CATSDPRTGGDQPQHF
>TRBJ1-5|TRBV28|.
CASSLLTSTDQPQHF
>TRBJ2-5|TRBV10-2|.
CASSLRGGGETQYF
>TRBJ2-1|TRBV6-6|.
CASSYSYNEQFF
>TRBJ1-2|TRBV27|.
CASSGGQLYGYTF
>TRBJ1-2|TRBV4-1|TRBD1
CASSPLDRGYGYTF
>TRBJ2-3|TRBV5-1|TRBD2
CASSLGLAGAGDTQYF
>TRBJ1-5|TRBV3-1/TRBV3-2|TRBD1
CASSQADRGGNQPQHF
>TRBJ1-5|TRBV10-3|TRBD1
CASRDSAGEEPQHF